The present T cell receptor (beta chain) was sequenced within a study of blood T cell repertoires in COVID-19. As for the study in general: Nucleic acid was either cDNA or gDNA, and it came from T cells, B-cell-depleted T cells, or PBMCs.

Germline V gene lookup returns CDR1 MNHEY and CDR2 SMNVEV (reference sequence). This CDR3 contains 19 residues. V lost 6 bases to trimming and J lost 5 bases; unmatched junction nucleotides: 14. Profiling relied on immunoSEQ multiplex PCR, and the TCRdb table lists in-frame clones only, not all of them. The sample lists about half a million clones; approximately 85% were seen once. Sequenced: peripheral blood. The chain couples TRBV27 to TRBJ2-3; 16 bases map to TRBD2. This receptor was taken from a human donor in a cohort sampled during active COVID-19. Here the CDR3 reads CASSQGRVGTSGRVDTQYF. Written as DNA, the CDR3 is TGTGCCAGCAGCCAAGGCCGGGTTGGGACTAGCGGGAGGGTAGATACGCAGTATTTT.